The T cell receptor (beta chain) described here comes from a study of beta chain features in type 1 diabetes. Study-level points and caveats: Moderate yet significant TCRB CDR3 shortening was seen in Type 1 diabetes patients in all four CD4+ subsets. Within patients, naive, central memory and Treg TCRB repertoires seemed more similar than within healthy donors. TCRB rearrangement may or may not be influenced by HLA type; here this remained unresolved.

The V gene's germline CDR1 is SQVTM and CDR2 ANQGSEA. The CDR3 has 15 amino acids. Losses at the gene ends were 7 bases for V and 5 bases for J; bases not matched to a gene: 9. The table lists this clone with a few counts. No antigen is known for it. All of the isolated RNA was reverse transcribed, so expressed TCRB transcripts were sequenced. Assay: immunoSEQ multiplex PCR; the TCRdb copy retains only in-frame clones and omits some. The sample records some 290,000 clones, more than 13% being singletons. This sequence joins TRBV29-1 and TRBJ2-1, with TRBD2 matching 12 bases. This clonotype originated in a man aged 25 to 45 with type 1 diabetes. Sequenced: naive CD4+ T cells from blood. CDR3 nucleotides: TGCAGCGCGGGACTAGCGGGCATGCTGAACAATGAGCAGTTCTTC. It is translated as CSAGLAGMLNNEQFF.